These 14 T cell receptor beta chains came from one sample sequenced in a study of T cells in women clearing cervical HPV infection. Profiled with immunoSEQ multiplex PCR; TCRdb holds only in-frame clones, not every one. With around 31,000 clones in the sample, the ten largest clones hold roughly 3.9%. Material for sequencing was blood buffy coat. The receptors derive from a woman between 18 and 69 years old with a cervical HPV16 infection that either progressed to CIN3+ or cleared (not recorded which).

For this clone: The CDR3 end is not reached by the read, which stops 3 residues before it; the germline J gene fills it in. The rearrangement joins TRBV10-3 to TRBJ2-3, with 12 bases matching TRBD2. The junction had 3 bases not matched to a gene; V was cut back by 10 bases and J by 1 base. The CDR3 has 14 amino acids. The germline CDR1 and CDR2 sequences are ENHRY and SYGVKD. CDR3 bases read: TGTGCCACGCTAGCGGGGGGGCGCACAGATACG. Protein sequence: CATLAGGRTDT. The full CDR3 sequence reads CATLAGGRTDTQYF.

Remarks on this clone: Read coverage stops 3 residues before the CDR3 terminus; the germline J gene supplies the remainder. This chain joins TRBV5-1 and TRBJ1-5; the match to TRBD1 covers 11 bases. Germline-derived CDR1 and CDR2 are SGHRS and YFSETQ. The CDR3 runs 15 residues. Unmatched junction bases numbered 6, after V lost 4 bases and J lost 6 bases. The CDR3 region is CASSPGTGGRQPQHF. CDR3 DNA, as far as it was read: TGCGCCAGCAGCCCCGGGACAGGGGGTCGTCAGCCC.

About this clone itself: Read sequence stops 3 residues before the CDR3 end, and the germline J gene provides the missing end. The V call is TRBV7-2, the J call TRBJ2-1, with 9 nucleotides matching TRBD2. V lost 7 bases, J lost 9 bases, and 13 bases stayed unmatched. CDR1 is SGHTA, CDR2 FQGNSA, per germline. The CDR3 is 15 residues long. This CDR3 is CASTVGLAGRGEQFF. The sequenced part of the CDR3 DNA is TGTGCCAGCACCGTTGGGCTAGCGGGAAGAGGTGAG. Drawing the rest from reference TRBV7-2 and TRBJ2-1, the complete variable domain is GAGVSQSPSNKVTEKGKDVELRCDPISGHTALYWYRQSLGQGLEFLIYFQGNSAPDKSGLPSDRFSAERTGGSVSTLTIQRTQQEDSAVYLCASTVGLAGRGEQFFGPGTRLTVL.

Of note for this clone: The read terminates 3 residues ahead of where the CDR3 ends, so the germline J gene completes it. The rearrangement joins TRBV18 to TRBJ1-3; TRBD1 might be the D (5 bases). The ends were cut back, 3 bases at V and 6 bases at J, with 9 bases in the middle. Germline V gene lookup returns CDR1 KGHSH and CDR2 LQKENI. The CDR3 covers 13 residues. Here the CDR3 reads CASSPGLENTIYF. Partial CDR3 DNA: TGTGCCAGCTCACCGGGGCTGGAAAACACC.

Concerning this clone: The CDR3 end falls 3 residues outside the read, so it is completed with the germline J gene. The chain uses TRBV4-2 and TRBJ1-5; no firm D call. Germline assignment: CDR1 LGHNA and CDR2 YNFKEQ. The CDR3 has 15 residues. V was shortened by 0 bases and J by 8 bases, with 14 bases between the two germline ends. The covered CDR3 bases are TGTGCCAGCAGCCAAGAAATGGCAGATCTCAAGCCC. Residues: CASSQEMADLKP. Given in full, the CDR3 is CASSQEMADLKPQHF.

CDR3 amino acids: CASSLQRTDTQYF. The DNA read from the CDR3 is TGTGCCAGCAGCCTACAGAGGACAGATACG. The V and J genes are TRBV7-8 and TRBJ2-3; no reliable D call. With the read ending 3 residues before the CDR3 end, the germline J gene is used to fill in that end. V was clipped by 5 bases and J by 3 bases, with 9 bases between them. Germline CDR1 reads SGHVS; CDR2 reads FQNEAQ. The CDR3 runs to 13 residues.

About this clone: The CDR3 goes on 3 residues after the read ends, and that part is filled in from the germline J gene. Within the sample, other DNA sequences also encode this same CDR3. V and J are TRBV29-1 and TRBJ1-1; D may be TRBD1 (5 bases). The V end was cut by 7 bases, the J end by 1 base, with 13 bases between. CDR3 length: 13 residues. Germline V CDR1 and CDR2: SQVTM, ANQGSEA. The covered CDR3 bases are TGCAGCGGGCAGGGTTTTGAGAACACTGAA. This gives the protein CSGQGFENTE. The whole CDR3 sequence is CSGQGFENTEAFF.

In regard to this clone: The CDR3 end is not reached by the read, which stops 3 residues before it; the germline J gene fills it in. The rearrangement uses TRBV29-1 and TRBJ1-2; the match to TRBD1 covers 8 bases. Germline values: CDR1 SQVTM, CDR2 ANQGSEA. Trimming cost V 5 bases and J 1 base; bases outside gene matches: 12. The length of the CDR3 is 16 residues. The CDR3 protein is CSVKRTGGVGNYGYTF. CDR3 bases read: TGCAGCGTTAAGCGAACAGGGGGTGTGGGTAACTATGGC. Full variable domain (missing parts from reference TRBV29-1 and TRBJ1-2): SAVISQKPSRDICQRGTSLTIQCQVDSQVTMMFWYRQQPGQSLTLIATANQGSEATYESGFVIDKFPISRPNLTFSTLTVSNMSPEDSSIYLCSVKRTGGVGNYGYTFGSGTRLTVV.

As to this clone: The read ends 3 residues early relative to the CDR3; the germline J gene fills the gap. The chain links TRBV11-2 to TRBJ2-3; the D call may be TRBD1 or TRBD2 (6 bases each). Germline CDR1 is SGHAT and CDR2 is FQNNGV. The length of the CDR3 is 13 residues. CDR3 DNA (partial): TGTGCCAGCAGCATGGAGGGAACAGGGCCG. Translated, it gives CASSMEGTGP. The entire CDR3 reads CASSMEGTGPQYF. Looking up the rest from reference TRBV11-2 and TRBJ2-3 gives the full variable domain: EAGVAQSPRYKIIEKRQSVAFWCNPISGHATLYWYQQILGQGPKLLIQFQNNGVVDDSQLPKDRFSAERLKGVDSTLKIQPAKLEDSAVYLCASSMEGTGPQYFGPGTRLTVL.

This clone ranks as medium-sized (0.01 to 0.1%) in terms of frequency. The junction and the germline gene differ at one end; a read error may be behind it. The read gets to within 3 residues of the CDR3 end, and the germline J gene fills in the rest. The V gene is TRBV4-2, the J gene TRBJ1-3; 10 bases are a match to TRBD1. This CDR3 is built from 15 residues. Germline CDR1 LGHNA, CDR2 YNFKEQ. CDR3 DNA (partial): TGCGCCAGCAGCCCCGGGACAGGGGTTAGAAACACC. Protein product: CASSPGTGVRNT. The full CDR3 is CASSPGTGVRNTIYF.

In the case of this clone: The CDR3 end lies 3 residues beyond the end of the read and is filled in from the germline J gene. The genes are TRBV7-6 and TRBJ2-5; possibly TRBD1 for D (6 bases). Germline V lookup: CDR1 SGHVS, CDR2 FNYEAQ. The V end was cut by 5 bases, the J end by 5 bases, with 21 bases between. CDR3 length: 16 amino acids. The CDR3 protein is CASSASLQGLGETQYF. Partial CDR3 DNA: TGTGCCAGCAGCGCCAGCCTACAGGGCTTGGGGGAGACC.

Turning to this clone: Read coverage stops 3 residues before the CDR3 terminus; the germline J gene supplies the remainder. The chain uses TRBV7-2 and TRBJ2-7; D remains ambiguous. V shed 2 bases and J shed 6 bases, with 11 bases lying between them. This CDR3 has 13 amino acids. Germline V gene lookup returns CDR1 SGHTA and CDR2 FQGNSA. CDR3 DNA, as far as it was read: TGTGCCAGCAGCTTATTGGCCAACGCCGAG. Translated: CASSLLANAE. The CDR3 in its entirety is CASSLLANAEQYF.

As regards this clone: Read sequence stops 3 residues before the CDR3 end, and the germline J gene provides the missing end. The chain combines TRBV5-1 with TRBJ2-3; D perhaps matches TRBD2 (5 bases). The CDR3 totals 15 residues. Germline V lookup: CDR1 SGHRS, CDR2 YFSETQ. V lost 0 bases, J lost 1 base, and 9 bases lay in between. CDR3 bases read: TGCGCCAGCAGCTTGGATATTAGCGGCACAGATACG. It is translated as CASSLDISGTDT. The whole CDR3 region reads CASSLDISGTDTQYF.

Concerning this clone: The read ends 3 residues before the CDR3 terminus; that terminus is restored from the germline J gene. The V and J genes are TRBV5-1 and TRBJ2-7; no definite D call. With 4 bases removed from V and 2 bases from J, the gap between germline ends came to 13 bases. The length of the CDR3 is 14 residues. CDR1 is SGHRS and CDR2 is YFSETQ in the germline V gene. Incomplete CDR3 DNA: TGCGCCAGCAGCATGTGGGCGTCCGCCTACGAG. Residues: CASSMWASAYE. The full CDR3 protein reads CASSMWASAYEQYF. Combining the CDR3 with reference TRBV5-1 and TRBJ2-7 gives the whole variable domain KAGVTQTPRYLIKTRGQQVTLSCSPISGHRSVSWYQQTPGQGLQFLFEYFSETQRNKGNFPGRFSGRQFSNSRSEMNVSTLELGDSALYLCASSMWASAYEQYFGPGTRLTVT.